Listed here are 14 T cell receptor beta chains from one sample, sequenced in a study of lymphopenia after photon versus proton radiotherapy. Produced via immunoSEQ multiplex PCR; TCRdb's table is partial and in-frame only. The sample lists tens of thousands of clones; about 91% were seen once. Here the sequenced sample was peripheral blood, taken from a patient treated with proton-based radiotherapy. These receptors were obtained from a woman aged 55-69 years with cholangiocarcinoma. Some clones in this sample may be carry-over from other donors' samples.

V is TRBV2 and J is TRBJ1-3; tentative D call: TRBD1 (5 bases). CDR1 and CDR2 (germline): SNHLY, FYNNEI. This CDR3 is 17 amino acids long. V was shortened by 7 bases and J by 3 bases, with 22 bases between the two germline ends. CDR3 bases: TGTGCCAGCAACGGGGCGAAGTTTTTGTCGGGTGGAAACACCATATATTTT. Translated, it gives CASNGAKFLSGGNTIYF.

The J gene is TRBJ2-3, the V gene TRBV13; 10 nucleotides align to TRBD2. This CDR3 has 14 residues. Germline trimming cut 0 bases from V and 7 bases from J; bases unmatched to any gene: 1. The germline CDR1 and CDR2 sequences are PRHDT and FYEKMQ (reference sequence). CDR3 loop: CASSLGLAGNTQYF. CDR3 in DNA: TGTGCCAGCAGCTTAGGACTAGCGGGAAATACGCAGTATTTT.

The chain combines TRBV7-9 with TRBJ2-6, with 8 bases aligning to TRBD1. The germline V gene has CDR1 SEHNR and CDR2 FQNEAQ (reference sequence). This CDR3 has 16 amino acids. With 3 bases clipped from V and 4 bases from J, the junction kept 5 bases outside the gene matches. The CDR3 region is CASSFQGALGANVLTF. In DNA form, the CDR3 reads TGTGCCAGCAGCTTCCAGGGGGCATTAGGGGCCAACGTCCTGACTTTC.

The V and J genes are TRBV18 and TRBJ2-2; perhaps TRBD2 as D (6 bases). Per germline, CDR1 KGHSH and CDR2 LQKENI. This CDR3 is built from 14 residues. The V end was cut by 4 bases, the J end by 7 bases, with 13 bases between. Written as DNA, the CDR3 is TGTGCCAGCTCACTCTCAGCCGGGAGCGGGGAGCTGTTTTTT. This codes for CASSLSAGSGELFF.

The rearrangement uses TRBV27 and TRBJ2-1, with TRBD1 as a possible D gene (6 bases). The length of the CDR3 is 15 residues. Germline V gene sequence: CDR1 MNHEY, CDR2 SMNVEV (reference sequence). V was clipped by 0 bases and J by 10 bases, with 16 bases between them. CDR3: CASSLSAGWGTEQFF. In DNA, the CDR3 is TGTGCCAGCAGTTTATCGGCTGGCTGGGGGACAGAGCAGTTCTTC.

This sequence joins TRBV10-1 and TRBJ2-1; perhaps TRBD2 as D (6 bases). This CDR3 spans 12 amino acids. V was cut by 6 bases and J by 10 bases, with 13 bases left in between. Germline CDR1 is WNHNN and CDR2 is SYGVQD (reference sequence). The CDR3 reads CASSPGGFEQFF. The CDR3 coding sequence is TGCGCCAGCAGCCCTGGGGGGTTCGAGCAGTTCTTC.

The V and J genes are TRBV30 and TRBJ1-2; D is possibly TRBD1 (5 bases). This CDR3 contains 12 residues. The germline V gene has CDR1 GTSNPN and CDR2 SVGIG (reference sequence). Trimming left V 3 bases short and J 7 bases short, with 12 bases between. The CDR3, as DNA: TGTGCCTGGAGACCCGGGACGGTTGGCTACACCTTC. This sequence encodes CAWRPGTVGYTF.

This chain connects TRBV10-3 to TRBJ2-7; 12 positions agree with TRBD2. The J segment lost 2 bases and the V segment lost 8 bases, leaving 1 base of the junction unmatched. CDR3 length equals 13 residues. Germline V gene sequence: CDR1 ENHRY, CDR2 SYGVKD. CDR3 sequence reads: CAIRLAGAYEQYF. CDR3 bases: TGTGCCATCCGACTAGCGGGAGCCTACGAGCAGTACTTC.

The rearrangement links TRBV5-4 to TRBJ1-4, with TRBD1 identical over 8 bases. V gave up 4 bases and J gave up 3 bases; unmatched junction bases: 5. The germline CDR1 and CDR2 sequences are SGHNT and YYREEE (reference sequence). CDR3 length equals 15 residues. The CDR3 DNA is TGTGCCAGCAGCGCGGACAGGGCGCCTAATGAAAAACTGTTTTTT. Translated: CASSADRAPNEKLFF.

The rearrangement joins TRBV5-4 to TRBJ2-7, with D possibly matching TRBD2 (6 bases). Between the trimmed V and J ends, which lost 4 bases and 4 bases, there was a span of 12 bases. This CDR3 is 13 amino acids long. The germline V gene has CDR1 SGHNT and CDR2 YYREEE (reference sequence). The CDR3 protein is CASSLGTFYEQYF. DNA of the CDR3: TGTGCCAGCAGCCTCGGGACTTTTTACGAGCAGTACTTC.

J is TRBJ2-1 and V is TRBV5-1; unclear D gene. Germline values: CDR1 SGHRS, CDR2 YFSETQ. Trimming pared 7 bases from V and 3 bases from J, leaving 14 bases between. The CDR3 is 14 residues long. The CDR3 DNA follows: TGCGCCAGCCGTCTGAGGCCCAGCTACAATGAGCAGTTCTTC. Amino acids: CASRLRPSYNEQFF.

The chain couples TRBV14 to TRBJ2-5; D uncertain. V lost 1 base to trimming and J lost 2 bases, with 29 bases between them. Germline V gene data show CDR1 as SGHDN and CDR2 as FVKESK. This CDR3 is built from 21 residues. CDR3 sequence: CASSQASGLSGFTRRQETQYF. For the CDR3, the DNA is TGTGCCAGCAGCCAAGCATCCGGGTTGAGTGGCTTCACAAGAAGACAAGAGACCCAGTACTTC.

This chain links TRBV5-1 with TRBJ2-3; 15 bases agree with TRBD2. Germline CDR1 is SGHRS and CDR2 is YFSETQ. The CDR3 runs to 18 residues. V dropped 7 bases and J dropped 1; count of bases not matched to a gene: 10. This chain's CDR3 is CASGLRTSGRAGTDTQYF. CDR3 DNA: TGCGCCAGCGGGCTTAGGACTAGCGGGAGGGCCGGCACAGATACGCAGTATTTT.

The chain combines TRBV5-6 with TRBJ1-1, with D tentatively TRBD1 (5 bases). The V end lost 4 bases, the J end lost 5 bases, and 15 bases lay between the germline ends. Germline lookup yields CDR1 SGHDT and CDR2 YYEEEE. The length of the CDR3 is 14 residues. CDR3 sequence: CASSLVGGGTEAFF. CDR3 DNA: TGTGCCAGCAGCCTCGTGGGGGGTGGAACTGAAGCTTTCTTT.